The T cell receptor (beta chain) under discussion was sequenced for a study of identical twins. The study's findings and limits: Twins' surplus sharing was weaker for beta out-of-frame sequences.

In the case of this clonotype: The antigen remains unidentified.

CDR1 is MNHEY and CDR2 is SMNVEV in the germline V gene (reference sequence). The CDR3 loop spans 15 amino acids. The V segment lost 8 bases and the J segment 4 bases; nucleotides outside the gene matches: 11. TCRdb recomputed calls from the 5' RACE reads with MiXCR, one row per CDR3 protein. The sample contains 600,000 to 850,000 distinct CDR3 sequences, 18% of which appear only once. The sample also formed part of further work on T cells expressing NK-cell markers.

The chain is built from TRBV27 and TRBJ2-1, with 7 bases that match TRBD2. Source material: PBMCs. This TCR came from a young woman in good health. The CDR3 DNA is TGTGCCAGCGGCACTTTAGCGGGCCTATACAATGAGCAGTTCTTC. This encodes CASGTLAGLYNEQFF.